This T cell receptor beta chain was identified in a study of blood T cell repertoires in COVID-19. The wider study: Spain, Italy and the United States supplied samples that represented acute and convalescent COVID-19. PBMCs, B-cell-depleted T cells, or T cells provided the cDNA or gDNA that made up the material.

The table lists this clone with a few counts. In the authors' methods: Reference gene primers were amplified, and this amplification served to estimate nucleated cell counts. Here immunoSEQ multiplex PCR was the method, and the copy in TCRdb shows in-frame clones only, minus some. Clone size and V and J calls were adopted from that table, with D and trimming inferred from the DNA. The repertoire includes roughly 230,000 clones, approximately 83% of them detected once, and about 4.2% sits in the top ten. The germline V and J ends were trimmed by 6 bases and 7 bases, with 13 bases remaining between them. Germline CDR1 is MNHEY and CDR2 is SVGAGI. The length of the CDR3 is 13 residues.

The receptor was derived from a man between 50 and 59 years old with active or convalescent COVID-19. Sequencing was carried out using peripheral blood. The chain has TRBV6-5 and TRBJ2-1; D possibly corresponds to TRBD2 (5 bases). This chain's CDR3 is CASSPLSGNEQFF. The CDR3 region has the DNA TGTGCCAGCAGCCCCCTCTCGGGGAATGAGCAGTTCTTC.